The TCR beta chain under discussion was sequenced for a study of blood T cell repertoires in COVID-19. Turning to the study itself: Sample material is recorded as cDNA or gDNA derived from T cells, B-cell-depleted T cells, or PBMCs.

Measured with immunoSEQ multiplex PCR; TCRdb has only the in-frame clones, and not every one. The data contain about 140,000 clones, around 87% of them singletons. The CDR3 spans 16 residues. Germline V gene sequence: CDR1 ENHRY, CDR2 SYGVKD. A note on this clone: At one boundary the junction diverges from the germline segment, which might be a read error.

The sequencing input was peripheral blood. The chain links TRBV10-3 to TRBJ1-2; 7 positions agree with TRBD1. This clonotype was obtained from a woman aged 40 to 55 with acute or convalescent COVID-19. The CDR3 sequence: CAISESMTGPNYGYTF. For the CDR3, the DNA is TGTGCCATCAGTGAGTCTATGACAGGGCCTAATTATGGCTACACCTTC.